This T cell receptor (beta chain) was identified during a study of metastatic and nonmetastatic thyroid tumors. Germline CDR1 and CDR2: DFQATT and SNEGSKA (reference sequence). This CDR3 has 15 residues. Unmatched junction bases numbered 7, after V lost 6 bases and J lost 0 bases. Until they underwent thyroid surgery, no patient had received any treatment. The sample holds many counts of this clone. Through MiXCR, TCRdb re-clonotyped the PCR reads. The sample holds about 16,000 clones, under 35% seen once. The genes are TRBV20-1 and TRBJ2-2; 7 bases map to TRBD1. This receptor was identified in a female donor with papillary thyroid cancer or a benign thyroid nodule (not recorded which). Some clones in this sample may be carry-over from other donors' samples. Specimen: blood. The CDR3 loop is CSASGQDANTGELFF. In DNA, the CDR3 is TGCAGTGCCTCTGGACAGGACGCGAACACCGGGGAGCTGTTTTTT.